This TCR beta chain was observed in a study of Graves' ophthalmopathy and Graves' hyperthyroidism (dated by TCRdb to 2016 to 2019). About the investigation overall: A patient counted as having stable hyperthyroidism if there was no progression to ophthalmopathy within 18 months of follow-up. To tell Graves' ophthalmopathy apart from Graves' hyperthyroidism, and to predict which patients would progress to ophthalmopathy, the study relied on TCR beta repertoire signatures. In total, around 140 blood samples were TCR-sequenced: some 43 ophthalmopathy, 75 hyperthyroidism and 17 hyperthyroidism-to-ophthalmopathy patients. A discovery set of 90 to 100 patients (around 45 ophthalmopathy, around 57 stable hyperthyroidism) was enrolled to explore V-J signatures distinguishing ophthalmopathy from hyperthyroidism. An independent validation cohort comprised roughly 20 hyperthyroidism patients and 15 to 17 patients who later progressed from hyperthyroidism to ophthalmopathy. T-cell repertoires of thyroid tissue and blood were compared in over 5 hyperthyroidism patients. After sampling, hyperthyroidism patients received methimazole starting at 30 mg daily, and ophthalmopathy patients received high-dose intravenous methylprednisolone.

The CDR3 spans 15 residues, from the cysteine through the phenylalanine. Just CDR3 DNA is preserved here, 45 bases in frame from base 1. The V end gives up 2 bases and the J end 8 bases, leaving 8 bases in the junction not matched to a gene. From the germline V gene, CDR1 is MGHDK and CDR2 is SYGVNS. The investigation overall reported the following: The 13-signature model separated ophthalmopathy from stable hyperthyroidism with roughly 89% sensitivity and 81.08% specificity in cross-validation, and 80%/75% in the test set. Sample size was not predetermined statistically, and investigators were not blinded to group allocation. In validation, the model predicted ophthalmopathy progression with 70.59% sensitivity and 72.22% specificity; roughly 12 predicted patients were CT-confirmed with GO in a median of roughly 6.8 months. Most expanded thyroid clonotypes with frequency above 0.001 were also detected in blood, suggesting blood repertoires may reflect the thyroid immune response.

In the case of this clonotype: Its antigen target is currently unknown. Base qualities are not at hand, and no much larger clone is one base apart.

For repertoire sequencing, the TCR beta CDR3 regions were amplified from RNA transcripts. HTBI primers and the Qiagen OneStep RT-PCR kit were used in a first-round RT-PCR, which was followed by a second-round multiplex PCR, size selection and purification. The libraries underwent paired-end sequencing with 100 bp reads on an Illumina HiSeq2000. Per the authors' processing: SOAPnuke was used for read processing, and reads with adapters, uncalled bases, a mean Phred below 15, or no exact constant-primer or identifier match were discarded. High-quality paired reads were merged with COPE v1.2.5. Clonotypes were defined as unique nucleotide sequences and were aligned to IMGT TRB V, D and J references using MiTCR v1.1. Analysis was restricted to V-J combinations with a frequency above 0.0001, which covered approximately 99% of repertoires. For each V-J combination, a TCR clonal expansion and chaos score was defined as F50 clonal expansion divided by the chaos observed in the TCRdist matrix. Features were reduced by Welch's t-statistics and random forest to approximately 12 V-J combinations, which fed a naive Bayes classifier. The similarity between thyroid and blood repertoires was quantified using the Morisita-Horn index. The public reads were reanalyzed by TCRdb: fastp trimming at Q25, MiXCR alignment, in-frame beta chains only. Each entry is one CDR3 protein sequence, shown with its most common DNA and genes. The V and J calls were not made by the authors but by TCRdb's processing. The table for this sample lists 900,000 to 1,200,000 distinct CDR3 sequences; about 40% of them were counted only once. The top ten hold 11% of the sample.

The hyperthyroidism patients were 18 to 65 years old and newly diagnosed, with a disease duration of less than 2 months. Anyone with other autoimmune diseases, uncontrolled infections, pregnancy or lactation was excluded from the study. Clinical symptoms, serum thyroxine, TRAb, thyroid ultrasound and orbital computed tomography formed the basis of the diagnosis. Trizol reagent was used to extract the total RNA, and its quality was then checked on an Agilent 2100 Bioanalyzer. The V gene is TRBV25-1 and the J gene is TRBJ1-3, with 8 middle bases fitting TRBD1. Sequencing used peripheral blood or thyroid tissue (not recorded which). The TCR comes from an adult man with Graves' hyperthyroidism. The CDR3 reads CASSEQGAPGDTIYF. Read as DNA, the sequence is TGTGCCAGCAGTGAACAGGGGGCCCCCGGGGACACCATATATTTT. The CDR3, completed at both ends by the reference TRBV25-1 and TRBJ1-3 genes, gives the full variable domain EADIYQTPRYLVIGTGKKITLECSQTMGHDKMYWYQQDPGMELHLIHYSYGVNSTEKGDLSSESTVSRIRTEHFPLTLESARPSHTSQYLCASSEQGAPGDTIYFGEGSWLTVV.